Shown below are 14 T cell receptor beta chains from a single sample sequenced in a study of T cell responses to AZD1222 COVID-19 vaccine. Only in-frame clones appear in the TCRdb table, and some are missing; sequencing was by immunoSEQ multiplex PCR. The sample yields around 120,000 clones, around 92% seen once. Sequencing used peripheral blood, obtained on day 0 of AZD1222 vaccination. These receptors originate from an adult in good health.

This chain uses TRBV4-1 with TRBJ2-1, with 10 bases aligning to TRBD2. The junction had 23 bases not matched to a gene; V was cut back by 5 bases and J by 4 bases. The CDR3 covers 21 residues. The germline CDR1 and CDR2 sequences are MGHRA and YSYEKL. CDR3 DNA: TGCGCCAGCAGCTACGGGAAGGGACTAGCGCCAACCCGGGGGGGATACAATGAGCAGTTCTTC. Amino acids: CASSYGKGLAPTRGGYNEQFF.

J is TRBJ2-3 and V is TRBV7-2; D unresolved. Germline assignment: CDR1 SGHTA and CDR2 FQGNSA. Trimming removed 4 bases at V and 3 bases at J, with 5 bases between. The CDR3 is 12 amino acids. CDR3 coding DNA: TGTGCCAGCAGCTCGTGGACAGATACGCAGTATTTT. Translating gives CASSSWTDTQYF.

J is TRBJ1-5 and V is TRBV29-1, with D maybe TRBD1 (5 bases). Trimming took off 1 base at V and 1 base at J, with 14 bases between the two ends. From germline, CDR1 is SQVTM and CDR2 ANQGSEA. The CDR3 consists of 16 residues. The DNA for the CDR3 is TGCAGCGTTGAAGGGCGGGGGTCGGAGAGCAATCAGCCCCAGCATTTT. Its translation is CSVEGRGSESNQPQHF.

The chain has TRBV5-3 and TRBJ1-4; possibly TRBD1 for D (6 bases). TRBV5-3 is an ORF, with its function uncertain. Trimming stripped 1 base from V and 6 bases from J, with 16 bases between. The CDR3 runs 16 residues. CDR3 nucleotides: TGTGCCAGAAGCTTGATGTGGGGGCAGGGCTATGAAAAACTGTTTTTT. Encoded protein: CARSLMWGQGYEKLFF.

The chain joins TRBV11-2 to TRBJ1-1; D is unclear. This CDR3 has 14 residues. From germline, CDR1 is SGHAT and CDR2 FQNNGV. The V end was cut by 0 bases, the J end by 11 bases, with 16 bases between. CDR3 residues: CASSLELGSPGAFF. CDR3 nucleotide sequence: TGTGCCAGCAGCTTAGAATTGGGCTCACCGGGGGCTTTCTTT.

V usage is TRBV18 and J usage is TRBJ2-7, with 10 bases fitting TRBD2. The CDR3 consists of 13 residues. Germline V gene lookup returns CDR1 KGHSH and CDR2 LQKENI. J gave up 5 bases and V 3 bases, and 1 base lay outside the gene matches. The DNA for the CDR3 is TGTGCCAGCTCACCTGGACTAGCGGACGAGCAGTACTTC. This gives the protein CASSPGLADEQYF.

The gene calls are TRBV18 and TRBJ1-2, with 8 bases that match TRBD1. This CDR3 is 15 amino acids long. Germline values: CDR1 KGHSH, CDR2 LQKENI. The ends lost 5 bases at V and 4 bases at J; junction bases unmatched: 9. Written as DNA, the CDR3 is TGTGCCAGCTCAGTCGACAGGGGAGGAAGCTATGGCTACACCTTC. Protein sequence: CASSVDRGGSYGYTF. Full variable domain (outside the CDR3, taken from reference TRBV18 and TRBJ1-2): NAGVMQNPRHLVRRRGQEARLRCSPMKGHSHVYWYRQLPEEGLKFMVYLQKENIIDESGMPKERFSAEFPKEGPSILRIQQVVRGDSAAYFCASSVDRGGSYGYTFGSGTRLTVV.

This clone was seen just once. The CDR3 sequence is CALSLREGSPLHF. CDR3 nucleotide sequence: TGTGCCCTTTCTCTCCGGGAGGGGTCACCCCTCCACTTT. V is TRBV10-3 and J is TRBJ1-6; TRBD1 might be the D (5 bases). CDR3 length: 13 residues. CDR1 is ENHRY, CDR2 SYGVKD, per germline. Trimming removed 11 bases at V and 10 bases at J, with 18 bases between.

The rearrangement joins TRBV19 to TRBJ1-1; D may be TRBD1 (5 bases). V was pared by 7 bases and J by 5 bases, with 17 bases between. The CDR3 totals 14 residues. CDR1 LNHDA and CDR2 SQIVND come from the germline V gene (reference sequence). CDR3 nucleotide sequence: TGTGCCAGTAACCCTCTGCAGGGAGGAACTGAAGCTTTCTTT. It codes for CASNPLQGGTEAFF.

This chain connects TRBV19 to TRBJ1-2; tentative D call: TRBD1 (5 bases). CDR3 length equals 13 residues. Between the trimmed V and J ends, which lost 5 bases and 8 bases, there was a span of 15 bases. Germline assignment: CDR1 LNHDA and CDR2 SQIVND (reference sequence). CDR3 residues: CASSPGGDLGYTF. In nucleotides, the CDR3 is TGTGCCAGTAGTCCGGGAGGGGACCTCGGCTACACCTTC.

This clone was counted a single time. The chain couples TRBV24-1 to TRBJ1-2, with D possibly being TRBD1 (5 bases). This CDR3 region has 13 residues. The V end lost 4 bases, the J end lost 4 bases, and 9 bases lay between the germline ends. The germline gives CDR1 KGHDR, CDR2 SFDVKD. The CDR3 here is CATSEGGSYGYTF. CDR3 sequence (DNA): TGTGCCACCAGTGAGGGGGGAAGCTATGGCTACACCTTC.

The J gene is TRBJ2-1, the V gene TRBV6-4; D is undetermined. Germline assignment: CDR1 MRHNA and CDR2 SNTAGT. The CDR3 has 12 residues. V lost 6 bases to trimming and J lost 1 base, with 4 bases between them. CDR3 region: CASRGSYNEQFF. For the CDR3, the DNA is TGTGCCAGCAGAGGTTCCTACAATGAGCAGTTCTTC.

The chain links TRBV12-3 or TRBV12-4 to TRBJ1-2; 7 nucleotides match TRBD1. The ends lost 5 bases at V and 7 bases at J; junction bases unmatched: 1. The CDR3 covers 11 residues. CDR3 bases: TGTGCCAGCAGTGACAGGGTTGGCTACACCTTC. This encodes CASSDRVGYTF.

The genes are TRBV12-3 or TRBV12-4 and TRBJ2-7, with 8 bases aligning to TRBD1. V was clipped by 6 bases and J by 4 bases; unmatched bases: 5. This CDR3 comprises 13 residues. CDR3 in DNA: TGTGCCAGCAGGGCGACAGGGGCGTACGAGCAGTACTTC. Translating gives CASRATGAYEQYF.